This TCR beta chain was profiled in a study of blood T cell repertoires in COVID-19. CDR1 and CDR2 from the germline V gene are MGHRA and YSYEKL. The CDR3 is made up of 15 amino acids. Trimming took off 6 bases at V and 2 bases at J, with 16 bases between the two ends. Generated by immunoSEQ multiplex PCR, the TCRdb table keeps only in-frame clones and is missing some. The table records 90,000 to 120,000 clones, around 83% of them present only once. V usage is TRBV4-1 and J usage is TRBJ1-2; no reliable D call. This sequence was found in a man between 65 and 85 years old with acute or convalescent COVID-19. Sample: peripheral blood. CDR3 bases: TGCGCCAGCAGTTCGGCAGGCCATGCAAACTATGGCTACACCTTC. This gives the protein CASSSAGHANYGYTF.